The next 22 T cell receptor beta chains were all read from a single sample in a study of cytomegalovirus exposure and HLA in healthy donors. PCR involved 60 Vbeta and 13 Jbeta primers. Here immunoSEQ multiplex PCR was the method, and the copy in TCRdb shows in-frame clones only, minus some. The record lists 45,000 to 55,000 clones, of which the ten most abundant hold 25% to 30%. Sequencing was done on a sample of PBMCs. The origin of the receptors is a man aged 35 to 55 in good health and CMV-seropositive.

The chain has TRBV5-1 and TRBJ2-1, with 8 bases fitting TRBD2. The CDR3 runs to 13 residues. Looked up from germline, CDR1 is SGHRS and CDR2 is YFSETQ. V gave up 6 bases and J gave up 2 bases; unmatched junction bases: 1. The chain's CDR3 is CASKTSAYNEQFF. CDR3 nucleotide sequence: TGCGCCAGCAAGACTAGCGCCTACAATGAGCAGTTCTTC.

The chain recombines TRBV19 with TRBJ1-5; 10 nucleotides match TRBD1. Germline-derived CDR1 and CDR2 are LNHDA and SQIVND (reference sequence). V lost 5 bases, J lost 7 bases, and 14 bases stayed unmatched. The CDR3 spans 17 residues. CDR3: CASSALPGQGNRQPQHF. The CDR3 DNA is TGTGCCAGTAGTGCCTTACCGGGACAGGGGAATCGACAGCCCCAGCATTTT.

The chain couples TRBV9 to TRBJ2-3; no reliable D call. Germline V gene lookup returns CDR1 SGDLS and CDR2 YYNGEE. There are 14 residues in the CDR3. Trimming took 4 bases from V and 3 from J, leaving 12 bases between them. CDR3 loop: CASSPSSRTDTQYF. The DNA of the CDR3 is TGTGCCAGCAGCCCTAGTAGCCGGACAGATACGCAGTATTTT.

V usage is TRBV7-3 and J usage is TRBJ2-1; TRBD2 matches 7 bases. Germline CDR1 is SGHTA and CDR2 is FQGTGA. With 5 bases clipped from V and 0 bases from J, the junction kept 4 bases outside the gene matches. This CDR3 comprises 15 residues. This CDR3 reads CASSLAASSYNEQFF. Here the CDR3 DNA reads TGTGCCAGCAGCCTAGCGGCTTCCTCCTACAATGAGCAGTTCTTC.

This chain links TRBV5-4 with TRBJ2-2, with D perhaps matching TRBD2 (5 bases). The CDR3 length is 11 residues. V shed 7 bases and J shed 7 bases, with 8 bases lying between them. Looked up from germline, CDR1 is SGHNT and CDR2 is YYREEE (reference sequence). The CDR3 loop reads CASGSVGELFF. CDR3 nucleotide sequence: TGTGCCAGCGGGAGTGTCGGGGAGCTGTTTTTT.

The rearrangement uses TRBV5-6 and TRBJ2-7, with D unresolved. The CDR3 is made up of 16 amino acids. Germline V gene data show CDR1 as SGHDT and CDR2 as YYEEEE. Trimming removed 4 bases at V and 0 bases at J, with 17 bases between. CDR3 sequence (DNA): TGTGCCAGCAGCCAACCACTTTGGTACGGCTCCTACGAGCAGTACTTC. Its translation: CASSQPLWYGSYEQYF.

The chain employs TRBV5-4 and TRBJ1-1; perhaps TRBD1 as D (6 bases). The germline V and J ends were trimmed by 4 bases and 1 base, with 11 bases remaining between them. CDR3 length equals 14 residues. CDR1 is SGHNT, CDR2 YYREEE, per germline (reference sequence). The CDR3 DNA reads as TGTGCCAGCAGCCCGACAGGACCGAACACTGAAGCTTTCTTT. Protein product: CASSPTGPNTEAFF.

The V call is TRBV10-3, the J call TRBJ1-2; 7 positions agree with TRBD1. Unmatched junction bases numbered 8, after V lost 5 bases and J lost 8 bases. The V gene's germline CDR1 is ENHRY and CDR2 SYGVKD. This CDR3 has 13 amino acids. The CDR3 sequence: CAISHGQASGYTF. The CDR3 bases are TGTGCCATCAGTCATGGACAGGCGAGCGGCTACACCTTC.

The gene calls are TRBV28 and TRBJ2-7; D might be TRBD1 (5 bases). CDR1 and CDR2 from the germline V gene are MDHEN and SYDVKM. Trimming stripped 4 bases from V and 3 bases from J, with 10 bases between. This CDR3 contains 13 residues. CDR3 nucleotide sequence: TGTGCCAGCAGTTACGGCAGGGTCTACGAGCAGTACTTC. Protein: CASSYGRVYEQYF.

The chain recombines TRBV27 with TRBJ2-7; D might be TRBD2 (5 bases). The CDR3 spans 13 residues. CDR1 is MNHEY, CDR2 SMNVEV, per germline (reference sequence). Deletions cut 0 bases from V and 3 bases from J, with 6 bases between. CDR3 in amino acids: CASSLSGVYEQYF. CDR3 sequence (DNA): TGTGCCAGCAGTTTATCGGGAGTCTACGAGCAGTACTTC.

The chain recombines TRBV5-1 with TRBJ2-7; 7 nucleotides align to TRBD1. The length of the CDR3 is 15 residues. Looked up from germline, CDR1 is SGHRS and CDR2 is YFSETQ. The junction had 8 bases not matched to a gene; V was cut back by 3 bases and J by 2 bases. The CDR3 coding sequence is TGCGCCAGCAGCTCCGGACGGACAGGAACCTACGAGCAGTACTTC. Its translation is CASSSGRTGTYEQYF.

The chain combines TRBV5-1 with TRBJ1-6; 10 bases are shared with TRBD1. The CDR3 runs to 16 residues. V lost 4 bases and J lost 7; bases outside the gene matches: 8. Germline assignment: CDR1 SGHRS and CDR2 YFSETQ. The CDR3 here is CASSNRQGAQNSPLHF. The CDR3 DNA is TGCGCCAGCAGCAACAGACAGGGGGCCCAAAATTCACCCCTCCACTTT.

The chain employs TRBV9 and TRBJ1-4; D unclear. This CDR3 has 16 residues. CDR1 and CDR2 from the germline V gene are SGDLS and YYNGEE. V was trimmed by 2 bases and J by 7 bases, leaving 18 bases between them. This chain's CDR3 is CASSVQAGQPGEKLFF. The CDR3 nucleotides read TGTGCCAGCAGCGTCCAAGCGGGTCAGCCTGGTGAAAAACTGTTTTTT.

V is TRBV30 and J is TRBJ2-5; TRBD2 aligns across 8 bases. The V and J ends lost 2 bases and 5 bases, in that order; junction bases with no gene match: 10. This CDR3 is built from 15 residues. Germline assignment: CDR1 GTSNPN and CDR2 SVGIG (reference sequence). The CDR3 DNA is TGTGCCTGGAGTCCAGTAGCGGGGATTGGGGAGACCCAGTACTTC. Translation gives CAWSPVAGIGETQYF.

The CDR3 bases are TGTGCCAGCTCACCTCGAGGCTCGACAGGTGGAGCCGGAAACACCATATATTTT. Translating gives CASSPRGSTGGAGNTIYF. The chain has TRBV18 and TRBJ1-3, with a tentative D call TRBD1 (6 bases). Germline V CDR1 and CDR2: KGHSH, LQKENI. The CDR3 runs to 18 residues. With 3 bases removed from V and 4 bases from J, the gap between germline ends came to 22 bases.

The chain couples TRBV10-3 to TRBJ1-2; 9 nucleotides agree with TRBD1. CDR1 and CDR2 (germline): ENHRY, SYGVKD. The CDR3 covers 15 residues. After removal of 10 bases from V and 5 bases from J, the junction contained 14 bases not matched to a gene. Here the CDR3 reads CATTAGTGRRYGYTF. CDR3 nucleotides: TGTGCCACTACAGCCGGGACAGGGAGACGGTATGGCTACACCTTC.

The CDR3 bases are TGTGCCAGCAGTCTCAGGACGGGGTTAGAGGAAGAGACCCAGTACTTC. Translated: CASSLRTGLEEETQYF. The chain combines TRBV28 with TRBJ2-5; tentatively, D is TRBD2 (5 bases). Germline V lookup: CDR1 MDHEN, CDR2 SYDVKM. CDR3 size: 16 residues. The V gene lost 5 bases and the J gene lost 3 bases, with 19 bases spanning the gap. The whole variable domain, filled in from reference TRBV28 and TRBJ2-5, reads DVKVTQSSRYLVKRTGEKVFLECVQDMDHENMFWYRQDPGLGLRLIYFSYDVKMKEKGDIPEGYSVSREKKERFSLILESASTNQTSMYLCASSLRTGLEEETQYFGPGTRLLVL.

Comments on this clone: At one end the junction does not follow the germline gene, possibly because of a read error. The chain employs TRBV7-2 and TRBJ2-3; D call uncertain. The CDR3 totals 14 residues. Looked up from germline, CDR1 is SGHTA and CDR2 is FQGNSA. DNA for the CDR3: TGTGCCACCAGCCGTAGCTCTCCCCCTGATACGCAGTATTTT. It is translated as CATSRSSPPDTQYF.

DNA for the CDR3: TGTGCCAGCTCACCGATGGCGGGGGGAGCTGGGGCCAACGTCCTGACTTTC. Protein product: CASSPMAGGAGANVLTF. The chain uses TRBV18 and TRBJ2-6; 8 bases align to TRBD2. The CDR3 spans 17 residues. The germline gives CDR1 KGHSH, CDR2 LQKENI. The J segment lost 2 bases and the V segment lost 3 bases, leaving 6 bases of the junction unmatched.

V is TRBV27 and J is TRBJ1-5; D is perhaps TRBD1 (6 bases). V was cut by 7 bases and J by 4 bases, with 20 bases left in between. The germline CDR1 and CDR2 sequences are MNHEY and SMNVEV (reference sequence). There are 16 residues in the CDR3. This CDR3 reads CASTLPGGAMNQPQHF. In DNA, the CDR3 is TGTGCCAGCACTCTCCCCGGGGGGGCTATGAATCAGCCCCAGCATTTT.

The chain recombines TRBV19 with TRBJ2-3, with D possibly matching TRBD1 (6 bases). Germline CDR1 LNHDA, CDR2 SQIVND (reference sequence). The CDR3 totals 16 residues. Trimming left V 4 bases short and J 6 bases short, with 20 bases between. CDR3 nucleotide sequence: TGTGCCAGTAGTAGCCGGACAGTTTCTATGATCGATACGCAGTATTTT. Its protein is CASSSRTVSMIDTQYF.

The chain carries TRBV18 and TRBJ2-5; D is ambiguous. This CDR3 spans 16 amino acids. V was clipped by 1 base and J by 0 bases, with 12 bases between them. The V gene's germline CDR1 is KGHSH and CDR2 LQKENI. This CDR3 is CASSPQSPQNQETQYF. The CDR3 DNA is TGTGCCAGCTCACCACAAAGTCCACAGAACCAAGAGACCCAGTACTTC.